These T cell receptor beta chains were read from a single sample in a study of neoadjuvant nivolumab and ipilimumab in lung cancer. TCRdb's copy holds only in-frame clones and misses some; the assay was immunoSEQ multiplex PCR. This sample has about 38,000 clones, with roughly 89% found just once. The sample here was peripheral blood, taken before neoadjuvant nivolumab, alone or with ipilimumab. These receptors were obtained from an adult with non-small cell lung cancer. Each CDR3 is given with its conserved first and last residue. Fields, in order: J gene, V gene, CDR3 protein.

>TRBJ2-7|TRBV5-1
CASSPDEYEQYF
>TRBJ2-2|TRBV6-5
CATLMGLPGGELFF
>TRBJ1-5|TRBV2
CASSTTSTSGPSSQHF
>TRBJ2-7|TRBV7-9
CASSLGLSYEQYF
>TRBJ1-5|TRBV19
CASSRGQGENQPQHF
>TRBJ2-7|TRBV7-3
CASSQLGGGYEQYF
>TRBJ1-5|TRBV6-5
CASKEGYGNQPQHF
>TRBJ1-5|TRBV2
CASSVGTGGQPQHF
>TRBJ2-3|TRBV11-3
CASSFAGDDTQYF
>TRBJ2-1|TRBV5-4
CASSVMKLRESNEQFF
>TRBJ2-3|TRBV18
CASSPTFEQGARDTQYF
>TRBJ2-7|TRBV30
CAWSGGSGTYYEQYF
>TRBJ2-3|TRBV5-1
CASSLAPGLRDTQYF
>TRBJ2-2|TRBV11-1
CASSRTGLAGVGGELFF
>TRBJ1-2|TRBV4-1
CASSNGAYNYGYTF
>TRBJ2-7|TRBV5-4
CASREDRGAYEQYF
>TRBJ1-5|TRBV6-5
CASSPRGGVYQPQHF
>TRBJ2-7|TRBV18
CASSLVGASGTYEQYF
>TRBJ2-5|TRBV4-3
CASSQVLATQETQYF
>TRBJ2-1|TRBV7-2
CASSLVFGSSGEQFF
>TRBJ2-5|TRBV9
CASSVAGGSMGETQYF
>TRBJ2-1|TRBV7-6
CASSLESSGNYNEQFF
>TRBJ2-2|TRBV6-5
CASYSLVPGELFF
>TRBJ2-1|TRBV19
CASRGGSGAYNEQFF
>TRBJ1-5|TRBV7-2
CASSLVVQSNQPQHF
>TRBJ2-3|TRBV11-2
CASSSEGWSSTDTQYF
>TRBJ2-1|TRBV5-1
CASSWIASSYNEQFF
>TRBJ2-7|TRBV28
CASSLGLTGAYEQYF
>TRBJ1-4|TRBV13
CASSLGSGEDGNEKLFF
>TRBJ2-7|TRBV4-3
CASSANLHYEQYF
>TRBJ2-3|TRBV6-5
CASSKGHTDTQYF
>TRBJ2-7|TRBV5-1
CASSSPGTGSYRSSYEQYF
>TRBJ1-4|TRBV2
CASSEGGGEKLFF
>TRBJ2-7|TRBV2
CASSVNFYEQYF
>TRBJ2-7|TRBV6-6
CASSSGTTYEQYF
>TRBJ2-7|TRBV9
CASSPRTASYEQYF
>TRBJ2-7|TRBV7-2
CASSLSTGGSVSSYEQYF
>TRBJ2-5|TRBV10-2
CASSESASGRRETQYF
>TRBJ1-2|TRBV2
CASRKGQGAGGYTF
>TRBJ2-5|TRBV14
CASKQGPQETQYF
>TRBJ2-7|TRBV25-1
CASSEYLSGGDYEQYF
>TRBJ2-1|TRBV27
CASSLERGVRETRAFRNEQFF
>TRBJ1-2|TRBV6-5
CASRMGPNYGYTF
>TRBJ2-1|TRBV7-7
CASSLVVGQGKGNEQFF
>TRBJ2-3|TRBV6-5
CASRRQAERGDTQYF
>TRBJ2-1|TRBV30
CAWMGAATYNEQFF
>TRBJ2-1|TRBV9
CASSVDAMRVSGEQFF
>TRBJ2-5|TRBV9
CASSPRVGAKETQYF
>TRBJ2-3|TRBV6-5
CASTPGGATDTQYF
>TRBJ2-7|TRBV11-1
CASSLAPSGRLHGEQYF
>TRBJ1-5|TRBV29-1
CSVRDSPREPQHF
>TRBJ2-1|TRBV5-1
CASSLGLAGGLDEQFF
>TRBJ2-1|TRBV25-1
CASSDPNDPDNEQFF
>TRBJ1-5|TRBV7-2
CASSSGFQPQHF
>TRBJ2-4|TRBV2
CASSEATTAKNIQYF
>TRBJ2-5|TRBV30
CAWKSSGSTETQYF
>TRBJ1-5|TRBV30
CAWSPGAGNQPQHF